The 27 T cell receptor beta chains reported below all come from one sample, sequenced in a study of post-analysis software for immune sequencing data. The study, taken as a whole, reports: Compared with controls, patients had more of five or six TRBV segments, including TRBV5-6, TRBV5-1 and TRBV20-1.

Unique molecular identifiers were present in the TCR beta cDNA libraries. MiXCR, run by TCRdb on the PCR reads, gives a single entry per CDR3 protein. This sample yields 700,000 to 800,000 distinct CDR3 sequences, of which 30% are seen a single time; roughly 0.54% belongs to the top ten. No antigen is known for these receptors. Sequencing used blood. These receptors were collected from a girl aged 5 to 17 with multiple sclerosis.

The chain carries TRBV4-3 and TRBJ2-1; 11 bases match TRBD2. The CDR3 runs to 18 residues. Germline trimming cut 0 bases from V and 9 bases from J; bases unmatched to any gene: 13. Germline CDR1 and CDR2: LGHNA and YSLEER. The CDR3 here is CASSQEAISSGRSSEQFF. The CDR3 nucleotides are TGCGCCAGCAGCCAAGAAGCAATATCTAGCGGGAGGAGTAGTGAGCAGTTCTTC.

V and J are TRBV20-1 and TRBJ2-5; D perhaps matches TRBD1 (6 bases). Near its end, the DNA agrees better with TRBJ2-7, so the J call may be wrong. The CDR3 runs 14 residues. Germline CDR1 and CDR2: DFQATT and SNEGSKA (reference sequence). Here the CDR3 reads CSAWTAALSYEQYF. CDR3 nucleotides: TGCAGTGCTTGGACAGCCGCACTTTCCTACGAGCAGTACTTC.

This clonotype was seen repeatedly, ten times or more. This chain joins TRBV12-3 or TRBV12-4 and TRBJ2-7; D is undetermined. The CDR3 sequence is 12 residues long. The V gene lost 4 bases and the J gene lost 3 bases, with 7 bases spanning the gap. The CDR3 DNA reads TGTGCCAGCAGTTACCAGGTCTACGAGCAGTACTTC. Amino acids: CASSYQVYEQYF.

The rearrangement joins TRBV27 to TRBJ2-6, with a tentative D call TRBD1 (6 bases). The germline V and J ends were trimmed by 0 bases and 2 bases, with 8 bases remaining between them. The germline V gene encodes CDR1 MNHEY and CDR2 SMNVEV (reference sequence). There are 16 residues in the CDR3. CDR3 DNA sequence: TGTGCCAGCAGTTTATCAACAGGGACTGGGGCCAACGTCCTGACTTTC. This sequence encodes CASSLSTGTGANVLTF.

This clonotype turned up a few times. The rearrangement uses TRBV24-1 and TRBJ2-3, with TRBD1 matching over 10 bases. CDR1 is KGHDR and CDR2 is SFDVKD in the germline V gene. The CDR3 contains 17 residues. V shed 0 bases and J 1 base; nucleotides not matched to a gene: 3. As DNA, the CDR3 is TGTGCCACCAGTGATTTGCGAGGGACAGGGGGCACAGATACGCAGTATTTT. Translated: CATSDLRGTGGTDTQYF.

This clonotype was found a few times. V usage is TRBV7-8 and J usage is TRBJ2-7; TRBD1 is a possible D gene (5 bases). The better agreement between TRBJ2-5 and the DNA end casts doubt on the J call. CDR3 length: 15 residues. CDR1 SGHVS and CDR2 FQNEAQ come from the germline V gene. The CDR3 here is CASSLASGSRETQYF. For the CDR3, the DNA is TGTGCCAGCAGCTTAGCGTCAGGGTCCCGAGAGACCCAGTACTTC.

V and J are TRBV29-1 and TRBJ2-1; TRBD2 might be the D (6 bases). This CDR3 has 15 residues. Trimming pared 7 bases from V and 0 bases from J, leaving 16 bases between. CDR1 and CDR2 (germline): SQVTM, ANQGSEA. The CDR3, as DNA: TGCAGCGCCAGGCGGGACGGAAGCTCCTACAATGAGCAGTTCTTC. As protein: CSARRDGSSYNEQFF.

Remarks on this clonotype: The junction departs from germline at one end; a sequencing error may be responsible. Written as DNA, the CDR3 is TGTGCCGGCAGTGTAGCGGGACCAGGGGAAGAGACCCAGTACTTC. This gives the protein CAGSVAGPGEETQYF. V gene TRBV28 combines with J gene TRBJ2-5; TRBD2 matches at 8 bases. This CDR3 comprises 15 residues. The germline V gene encodes CDR1 MDHEN and CDR2 SYDVKM.

This clonotype came up a few times. Here the CDR3 DNA reads TGCGCCAGCAGCCAAGATGCCCATCCCCCCCTAAATACGCAGTATTTT. Its translation: CASSQDAHPPLNTQYF. The chain has TRBV4-3 and TRBJ2-3; D unresolved. The CDR3 contains 16 residues. Per the germline V gene, CDR1 is LGHNA and CDR2 is YSLEER. V lost 0 bases, J lost 7 bases, and 17 bases lay in between.

The chain employs TRBV29-1 and TRBJ2-7; TRBD1 aligns across 10 bases. The CDR3 runs to 13 residues. CDR1 and CDR2 from the germline V gene are SQVTM and ANQGSEA. V lost 2 bases, J lost 5 bases, and 3 bases stayed unmatched. The CDR3 reads CSVERTGGDEQYF. CDR3 DNA sequence: TGCAGCGTTGAAAGGACAGGGGGAGACGAGCAGTACTTC.

This clonotype appeared many times. The chain uses TRBV5-6 and TRBJ2-5; a weak D match, TRBD2 (6 bases). Trimming took 0 bases from V and 4 from J, leaving 10 bases between them. The length of the CDR3 is 14 residues. The V gene's germline CDR1 is SGHDT and CDR2 YYEEEE. Here the CDR3 reads CASSLGLATETQYF. The CDR3, as DNA: TGTGCCAGCAGCTTGGGGCTAGCGACAGAGACCCAGTACTTC.

This clonotype was found a few times. This rearrangement joins TRBV6-4 to TRBJ2-7, with 7 bases aligning to TRBD1. The CDR3 is made up of 15 amino acids. V lost 0 bases to trimming and J lost 7 bases; unmatched junction nucleotides: 9. CDR1 and CDR2 from the germline V gene are MRHNA and SNTAGT. The CDR3 protein is CASSDSLTGYNEQYF. CDR3 sequence (DNA): TGTGCCAGCAGTGACTCACTGACAGGGTACAATGAGCAGTACTTC.

The chain couples TRBV20-1 to TRBJ2-5; TRBD2 matches 7 bases. The V gene end was trimmed by 7 bases and the J gene end by 7 bases; junction bases not matched to a gene: 9. The CDR3 runs 12 residues. CDR1 is DFQATT, CDR2 SNEGSKA, per germline (reference sequence). CDR3 protein: CSGPTSSGTQYF. The CDR3 DNA reads TGCAGTGGACCGACCTCTAGCGGGACCCAGTACTTC.

The genes are TRBV2 and TRBJ2-3; D is uncertain. Deletions cut 6 bases from V and 6 bases from J, with 13 bases between. CDR1 is SNHLY and CDR2 is FYNNEI in the germline V gene. This CDR3 spans 13 amino acids. CDR3 region: CASSGTLLDTQYF. CDR3 DNA: TGTGCCAGCAGCGGTACCCTATTGGATACGCAGTATTTT. The whole variable domain, remainder taken from reference TRBV2 and TRBJ2-3, is EPEVTQTPSHQVTQMGQEVILRCVPISNHLYFYWYRQILGQKVEFLVSFYNNEISEKSEIFDDQFSVERPDGSNFTLKIRSTKLEDSAMYFCASSGTLLDTQYFGPGTRLTVL.

The chain recombines TRBV7-2 with TRBJ2-1; D unclear. The germline V gene has CDR1 SGHTA and CDR2 FQGNSA. Trimming took off 4 bases at V and 7 bases at J, with 14 bases between the two ends. This CDR3 is built from 14 residues. The CDR3 spells CASSSNGPANEQFF. The CDR3 nucleotides read TGTGCCAGCAGCTCGAATGGACCCGCGAATGAGCAGTTCTTC.

This clonotype turned up a few times. This chain connects TRBV11-2 to TRBJ2-1; 16 bases are a match to TRBD2. The J segment lost 2 bases and the V segment lost 5 bases, leaving 3 bases of the junction unmatched. The CDR3 consists of 17 residues. Germline CDR1 and CDR2: SGHAT and FQNNGV. CDR3 loop: CASSIGTSGGAYNEQFF. CDR3 coding DNA: TGTGCCAGCAGCATAGGGACTAGCGGGGGGGCCTACAATGAGCAGTTCTTC.

The chain recombines TRBV7-9 with TRBJ2-5, with TRBD2 matching over 7 bases. V was clipped by 5 bases and J by 1 base; unmatched bases: 4. The CDR3 runs to 14 residues. Looked up from germline, CDR1 is SEHNR and CDR2 is FQNEAQ (reference sequence). In DNA, the CDR3 is TGTGCCAGCAGCCCACGGACTAGCCAAGAGACCCAGTACTTC. Amino acids: CASSPRTSQETQYF. Full variable domain (missing parts from reference TRBV7-9 and TRBJ2-5): DTGVSQNPRHKITKRGQNVTFRCDPISEHNRLYWYRQTLGQGPEFLTYFQNEAQLEKSRLLSDRFSAERPKGSFSTLEIQRTEQGDSAMYLCASSPRTSQETQYFGPGTRLLVL.

This clonotype has a handful of counts. The chain has TRBV7-9 and TRBJ2-7, with D unresolved. Germline V gene lookup returns CDR1 SEHNR and CDR2 FQNEAQ (reference sequence). This CDR3 has 14 amino acids. V was shortened by 5 bases and J by 1 base, with 12 bases between the two germline ends. The CDR3 spells CASSPQLGSYEQYF. The CDR3 bases are TGTGCCAGCAGCCCCCAGTTAGGGTCCTACGAGCAGTACTTC. The full variable domain, with the rest looked up from reference TRBV7-9 and TRBJ2-7, is DTGVSQNPRHKITKRGQNVTFRCDPISEHNRLYWYRQTLGQGPEFLTYFQNEAQLEKSRLLSDRFSAERPKGSFSTLEIQRTEQGDSAMYLCASSPQLGSYEQYFGPGTRLTVT.

The CDR3 DNA reads as TGTGCCAGCAGCTTTTCTGCCCGGGGACAGGGAGTCTACAATGAGCAGTTCTTC. Its protein product is CASSFSARGQGVYNEQFF. This chain joins TRBV11-2 and TRBJ2-1; 9 positions match TRBD1. From germline, CDR1 is SGHAT and CDR2 FQNNGV. The V and J ends lost 3 bases and 3 bases, in that order; junction bases with no gene match: 12. The CDR3 runs to 18 residues.

The chain uses TRBV6-1 and TRBJ1-1; D is perhaps TRBD1 (6 bases). In germline, CDR1 is MNHNS, CDR2 SASEGT. Trimming stripped 6 bases from V and 1 base from J, with 12 bases between. The CDR3 spans 14 residues. CDR3 region: CASRMDRSNTEAFF. CDR3 in DNA: TGTGCCAGCAGAATGGACAGATCGAACACTGAAGCTTTCTTT.

J is TRBJ1-5 and V is TRBV6-1; TRBD1 is a possible D gene (6 bases). Germline V CDR1 and CDR2: MNHNS, SASEGT. Trimming shortened V by 7 bases and J by 9 bases, and 31 bases separated the two germline ends. The CDR3 has 18 amino acids. The CDR3 DNA reads as TGTGCCAGCACCAAGCGGCCAGGGGAGAGTATTATTGACGTGCCCCAGCATTTT. It codes for CASTKRPGESIIDVPQHF.

This clonotype was found a few times. The rearrangement uses TRBV4-2 and TRBJ2-3; D may correspond to TRBD1 or TRBD2 (5 bases each). Germline lookup yields CDR1 LGHNA and CDR2 YNFKEQ. Trimming stripped 0 bases from V and 3 bases from J, with 13 bases between. The CDR3 runs to 16 residues. This CDR3 reads CASSQDVGRETDTQYF. CDR3 DNA sequence: TGTGCCAGCAGCCAAGATGTAGGCAGGGAGACAGATACGCAGTATTTT.

The chain couples TRBV13 to TRBJ1-5; maybe TRBD1 (6 bases). The CDR3 has 15 amino acids. From germline, CDR1 is PRHDT and CDR2 FYEKMQ (reference sequence). With 3 bases removed from V and 2 bases from J, the gap between germline ends came to 11 bases. In nucleotides, the CDR3 is TGTGCCAGCAGCTTCAGGGGCGCTGGCAATCAGCCCCAGCATTTT. Translated: CASSFRGAGNQPQHF.

J is TRBJ1-5 and V is TRBV5-6; no firm D call. The germline CDR1 and CDR2 sequences are SGHDT and YYEEEE. V lost 1 base, J lost 2 bases, and 10 bases lay in between. This CDR3 has 15 amino acids. CDR3 DNA: TGTGCCAGCAGCTTGTACTTTAGCGGCAATCAGCCCCAGCATTTT. This encodes CASSLYFSGNQPQHF.

This rearrangement joins TRBV7-9 to TRBJ1-1; D is unresolved. Germline V gives CDR1 SEHNR, CDR2 FQNEAQ (reference sequence). V gave up 6 bases and J gave up 1 base, with 9 bases separating them. The CDR3 has 13 residues. CDR3 region: CASSISGNTEAFF. The CDR3 region has the DNA TGTGCCAGCAGTATAAGCGGGAACACTGAAGCTTTCTTT.

This clonotype was seen more than once but under ten times. The gene calls are TRBV6-5 and TRBJ2-1, with D possibly matching TRBD1 (5 bases). This CDR3 is 14 amino acids long. V lost 3 bases and J 9 bases, leaving 15 bases between the germline ends. Germline assignment: CDR1 MNHEY and CDR2 SVGAGI. CDR3 sequence (DNA): TGTGCCAGCAGTTATAGTATTGGGGCGCTTGAGCAGTTCTTC. It translates to CASSYSIGALEQFF.

This clonotype has at least ten counts. V is TRBV5-1 and J is TRBJ2-5, with TRBD1 matching over 7 bases. The junction had 3 bases not matched to a gene; V was cut back by 0 bases and J by 4 bases. CDR1 and CDR2 from the germline V gene are SGHRS and YFSETQ. This CDR3 has 14 amino acids. The DNA for the CDR3 is TGCGCCAGCAGCTTGGAGGGGGCCGGAGAGACCCAGTACTTC. Amino acids: CASSLEGAGETQYF. Variable domain in full (rest from reference TRBV5-1 and TRBJ2-5): KAGVTQTPRYLIKTRGQQVTLSCSPISGHRSVSWYQQTPGQGLQFLFEYFSETQRNKGNFPGRFSGRQFSNSRSEMNVSTLELGDSALYLCASSLEGAGETQYFGPGTRLLVL.